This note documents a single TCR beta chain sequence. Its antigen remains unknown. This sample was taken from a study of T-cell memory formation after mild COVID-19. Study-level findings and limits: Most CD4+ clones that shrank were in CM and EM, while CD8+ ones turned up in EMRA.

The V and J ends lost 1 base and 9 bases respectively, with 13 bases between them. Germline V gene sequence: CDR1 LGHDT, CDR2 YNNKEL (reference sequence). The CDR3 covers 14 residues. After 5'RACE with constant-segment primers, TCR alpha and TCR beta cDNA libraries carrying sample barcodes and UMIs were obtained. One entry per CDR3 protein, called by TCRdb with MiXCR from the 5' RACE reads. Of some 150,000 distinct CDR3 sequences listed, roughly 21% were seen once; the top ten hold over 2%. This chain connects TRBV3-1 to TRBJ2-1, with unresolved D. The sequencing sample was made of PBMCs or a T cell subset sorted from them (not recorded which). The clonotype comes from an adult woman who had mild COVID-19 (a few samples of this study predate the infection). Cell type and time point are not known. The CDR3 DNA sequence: TGTGCCAGCAGCCAAGGCTACTTCGTCGGTGAGCAGTTCTTC. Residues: CASSQGYFVGEQFF.